The sequence of this TCR beta chain was determined in a study of T cells in Graves' hyperthyroidism and ophthalmopathy. Study summary: Peripheral blood samples were taken at initial diagnosis, prior to any treatment.

This clonotype was counted ten times or more. The study enrolled patients aged 18 to 65 with newly diagnosed hyperthyroidism of under 2 months' duration. A patient was excluded if there was uncontrolled infection, other autoimmune disease, pregnancy or lactation. Each 10 ml fresh peripheral blood draw supplied the PBMCs. RNA transcripts yielded amplified TCR beta CDR3 regions. First-round RT-PCR with HTBI primers amplified the TCR CDR3 region. TCRdb re-derived calls from the multiplex PCR reads in MiXCR, one entry per CDR3 protein. The profile shows 550,000 to 850,000 distinct CDR3 sequences, roughly a sixth of them singletons. This clonotype was obtained from a woman in her fifties or sixties with Graves' hyperthyroidism that later progressed to Graves' ophthalmopathy. The sample taken for sequencing was blood.

CDR3 sequence: CSVERRRVALEQYF. DNA for the CDR3: TGCAGTGTTGAGAGACGGAGGGTGGCCTTGGAGCAGTACTTC. The chain is built from TRBV20-1 and TRBJ2-7; perhaps TRBD2 as D (6 bases). V lost 7 bases and J 7 bases, leaving 23 bases between the germline ends. Per germline, CDR1 DFQATT and CDR2 SNEGSKA (reference sequence). This CDR3 has 14 residues.